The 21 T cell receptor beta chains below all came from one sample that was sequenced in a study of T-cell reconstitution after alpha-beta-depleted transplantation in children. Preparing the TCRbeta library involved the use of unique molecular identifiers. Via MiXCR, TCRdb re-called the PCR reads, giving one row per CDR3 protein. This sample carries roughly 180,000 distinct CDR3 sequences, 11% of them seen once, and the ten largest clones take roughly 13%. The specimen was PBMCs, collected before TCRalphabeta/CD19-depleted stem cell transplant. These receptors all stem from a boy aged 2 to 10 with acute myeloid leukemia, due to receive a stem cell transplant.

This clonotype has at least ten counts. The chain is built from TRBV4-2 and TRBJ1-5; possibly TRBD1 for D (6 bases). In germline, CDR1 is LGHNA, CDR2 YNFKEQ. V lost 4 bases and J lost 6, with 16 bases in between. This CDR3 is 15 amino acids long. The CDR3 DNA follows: TGTGCCAGCAGCCGGGGAGAGCGGGGGGCTCAGCCCCAGCATTTT. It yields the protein CASSRGERGAQPQHF.

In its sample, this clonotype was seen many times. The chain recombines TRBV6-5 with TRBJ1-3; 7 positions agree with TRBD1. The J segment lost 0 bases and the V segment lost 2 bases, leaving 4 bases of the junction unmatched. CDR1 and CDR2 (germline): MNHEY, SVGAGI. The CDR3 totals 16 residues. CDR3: CASSYGDRISGNTIYF. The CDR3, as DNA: TGTGCCAGCAGTTACGGGGACAGAATCTCTGGAAACACCATATATTTT.

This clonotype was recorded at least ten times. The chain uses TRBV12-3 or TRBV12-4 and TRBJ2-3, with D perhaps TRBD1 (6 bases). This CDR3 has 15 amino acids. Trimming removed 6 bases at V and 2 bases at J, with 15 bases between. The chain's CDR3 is CASRWGQYFTDTQYF. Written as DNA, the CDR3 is TGTGCCAGCAGATGGGGACAATATTTCACAGATACGCAGTATTTT.

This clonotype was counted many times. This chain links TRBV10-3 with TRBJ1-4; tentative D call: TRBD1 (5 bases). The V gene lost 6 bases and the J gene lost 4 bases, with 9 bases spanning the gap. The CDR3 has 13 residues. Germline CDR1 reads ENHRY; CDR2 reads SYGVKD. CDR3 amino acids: CAISGTFNEKLFF. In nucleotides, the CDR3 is TGTGCCATCAGCGGGACCTTTAATGAAAAACTGTTTTTT.

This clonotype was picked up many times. This CDR3 is CSARDPRQGGAFF. In DNA, the CDR3 is TGCAGTGCTAGAGACCCCCGACAGGGAGGAGCTTTCTTT. This rearrangement joins TRBV20-1 to TRBJ1-1; 7 positions agree with TRBD1. Germline values: CDR1 DFQATT, CDR2 SNEGSKA (reference sequence). V was clipped by 0 bases and J by 10 bases; unmatched bases: 8. This CDR3 contains 13 residues.

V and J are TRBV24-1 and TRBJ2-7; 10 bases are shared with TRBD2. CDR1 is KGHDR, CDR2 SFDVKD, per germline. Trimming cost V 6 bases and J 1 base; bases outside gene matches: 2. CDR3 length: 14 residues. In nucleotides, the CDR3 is TGTGCCACCAGTCCTAGCGGGAGTTCCTACGAGCAGTACTTC. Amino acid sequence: CATSPSGSSYEQYF.

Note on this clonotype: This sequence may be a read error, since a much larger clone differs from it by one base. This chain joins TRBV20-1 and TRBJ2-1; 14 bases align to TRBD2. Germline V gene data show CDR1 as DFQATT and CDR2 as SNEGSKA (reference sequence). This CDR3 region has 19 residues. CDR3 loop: CSARAGLAGEGPVYNEQSF. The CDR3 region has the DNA TGCAGTGCTAGAGCGGGACTAGCGGGAGAAGGACCAGTCTACAATGAGCAGTCCTTC.

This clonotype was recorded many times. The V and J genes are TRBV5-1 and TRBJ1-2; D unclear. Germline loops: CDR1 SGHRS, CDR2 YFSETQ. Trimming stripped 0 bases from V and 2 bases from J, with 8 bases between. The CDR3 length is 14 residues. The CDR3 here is CASSLDSPNYGYTF. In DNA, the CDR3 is TGCGCCAGCAGCTTGGACAGCCCCAACTATGGCTACACCTTC.

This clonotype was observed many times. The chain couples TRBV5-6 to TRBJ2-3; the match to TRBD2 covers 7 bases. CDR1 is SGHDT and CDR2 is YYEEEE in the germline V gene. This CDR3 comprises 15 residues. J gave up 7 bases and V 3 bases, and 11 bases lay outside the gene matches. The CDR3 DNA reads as TGTGCCAGCAGCTGGAACGGGGGGTTTGAAAATACGCAGTATTTT. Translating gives CASSWNGGFENTQYF.

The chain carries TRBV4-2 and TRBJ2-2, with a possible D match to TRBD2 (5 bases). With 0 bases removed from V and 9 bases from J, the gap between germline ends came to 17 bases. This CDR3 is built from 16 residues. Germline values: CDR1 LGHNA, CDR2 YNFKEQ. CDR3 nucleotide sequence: TGTGCCAGCAGCCAAGATGGTAGCGTCGGTCGGTGGGAGCTGTTTTTT. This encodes CASSQDGSVGRWELFF.

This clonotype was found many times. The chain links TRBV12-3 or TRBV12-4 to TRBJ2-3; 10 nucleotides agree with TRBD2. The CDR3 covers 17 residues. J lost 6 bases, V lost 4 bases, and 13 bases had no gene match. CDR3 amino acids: CASSSERGGPSVDTQYF. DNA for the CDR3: TGTGCCAGCAGTTCCGAGCGGGGGGGCCCGTCGGTGGATACGCAGTATTTT.

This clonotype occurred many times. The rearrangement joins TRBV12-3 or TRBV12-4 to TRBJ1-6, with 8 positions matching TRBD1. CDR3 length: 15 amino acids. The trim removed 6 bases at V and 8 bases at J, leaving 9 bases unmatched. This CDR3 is CASSLVDRDDSPLHF. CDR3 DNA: TGTGCCAGCAGCCTCGTGGACAGGGACGATTCACCCCTCCACTTT.

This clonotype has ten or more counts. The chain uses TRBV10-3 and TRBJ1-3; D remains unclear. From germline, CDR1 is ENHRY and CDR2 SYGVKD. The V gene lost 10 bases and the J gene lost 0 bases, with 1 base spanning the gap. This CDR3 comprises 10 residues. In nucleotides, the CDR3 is TGTGCCAGCTCTGGAAACACCATATATTTT. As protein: CASSGNTIYF.

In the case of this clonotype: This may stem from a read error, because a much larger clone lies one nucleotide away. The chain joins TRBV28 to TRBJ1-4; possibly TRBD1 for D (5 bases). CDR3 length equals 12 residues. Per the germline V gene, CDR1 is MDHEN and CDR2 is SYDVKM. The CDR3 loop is CTSSQGSGKLFF. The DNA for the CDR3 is TGTACCAGCAGTCAGGGCTCGGGAAAACTGTTTTTT. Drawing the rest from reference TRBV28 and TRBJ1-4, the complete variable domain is DVKVTQSSRYLVKRTGEKVFLECVQDMDHENMFWYRQDPGLGLRLIYFSYDVKMKEKGDIPEGYSVSREKKERFSLILESASTNQTSMYLCTSSQGSGKLFFGSGTQLSVL.

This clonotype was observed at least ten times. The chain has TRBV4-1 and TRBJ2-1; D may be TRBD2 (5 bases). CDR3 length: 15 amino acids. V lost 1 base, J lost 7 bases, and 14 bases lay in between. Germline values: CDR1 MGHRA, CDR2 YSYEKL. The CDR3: CASSQGPRGENEQFF. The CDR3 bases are TGCGCCAGCAGCCAAGGGCCTCGGGGAGAAAATGAGCAGTTCTTC.

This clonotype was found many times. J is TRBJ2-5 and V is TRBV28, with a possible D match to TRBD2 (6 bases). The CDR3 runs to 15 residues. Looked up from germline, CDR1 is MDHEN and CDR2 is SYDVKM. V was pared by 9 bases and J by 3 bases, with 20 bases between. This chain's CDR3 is CASLEASGLKETQYF. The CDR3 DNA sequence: TGTGCCAGTTTAGAGGCAAGCGGGTTGAAAGAGACCCAGTACTTC.

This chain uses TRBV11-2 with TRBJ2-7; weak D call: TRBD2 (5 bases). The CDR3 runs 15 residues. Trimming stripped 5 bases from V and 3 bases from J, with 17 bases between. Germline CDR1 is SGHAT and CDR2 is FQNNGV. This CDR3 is CASSQDLGNYYEQYV. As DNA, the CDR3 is TGTGCCAGCAGCCAAGACCTCGGGAATTACTACGAGCAGTACGTC.

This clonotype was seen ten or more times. The CDR3, as DNA: TGTGCCAGCGACAGGGGGTCCTATGGCTACACCTTC. Translated: CASDRGSYGYTF. V gene TRBV6-1 combines with J gene TRBJ1-2, with 9 bases aligning to TRBD1. CDR1 is MNHNS and CDR2 is SASEGT in the germline V gene. V dropped 8 bases and J dropped 4; count of bases not matched to a gene: 2. The CDR3 length is 12 residues.

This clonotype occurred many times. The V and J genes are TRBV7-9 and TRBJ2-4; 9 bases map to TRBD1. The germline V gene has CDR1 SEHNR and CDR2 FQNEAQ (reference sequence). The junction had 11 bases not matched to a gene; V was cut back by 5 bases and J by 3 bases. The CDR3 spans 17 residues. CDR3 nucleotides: TGTGCCAGCAGCCGGGGGATTATGGACAGGGGCAAAAACATTCAGTACTTC. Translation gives CASSRGIMDRGKNIQYF.

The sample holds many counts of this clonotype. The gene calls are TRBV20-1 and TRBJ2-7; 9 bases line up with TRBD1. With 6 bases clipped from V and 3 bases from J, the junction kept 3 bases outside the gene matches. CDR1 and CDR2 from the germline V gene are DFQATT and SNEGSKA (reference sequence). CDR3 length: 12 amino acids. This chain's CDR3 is CSAGTGFYEQYF. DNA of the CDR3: TGCAGTGCGGGGACAGGGTTCTACGAGCAGTACTTC.

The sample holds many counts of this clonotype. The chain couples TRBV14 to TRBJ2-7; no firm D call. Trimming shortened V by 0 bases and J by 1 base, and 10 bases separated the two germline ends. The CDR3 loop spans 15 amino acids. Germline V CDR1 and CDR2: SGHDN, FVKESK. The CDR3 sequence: CASSQEAHGSYEQYF. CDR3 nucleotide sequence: TGTGCCAGCAGCCAAGAGGCCCACGGTTCCTACGAGCAGTACTTC.